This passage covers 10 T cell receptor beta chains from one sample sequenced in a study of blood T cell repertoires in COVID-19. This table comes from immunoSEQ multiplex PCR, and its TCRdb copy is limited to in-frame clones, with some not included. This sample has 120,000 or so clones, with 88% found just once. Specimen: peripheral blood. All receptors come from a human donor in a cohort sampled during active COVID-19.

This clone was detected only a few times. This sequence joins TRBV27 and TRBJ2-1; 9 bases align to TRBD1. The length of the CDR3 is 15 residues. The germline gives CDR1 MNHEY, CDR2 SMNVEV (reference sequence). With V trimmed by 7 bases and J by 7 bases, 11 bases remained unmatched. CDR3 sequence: CASTVRRDRANEQFF. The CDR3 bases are TGTGCCAGCACCGTACGTAGGGACAGGGCAAATGAGCAGTTCTTC.

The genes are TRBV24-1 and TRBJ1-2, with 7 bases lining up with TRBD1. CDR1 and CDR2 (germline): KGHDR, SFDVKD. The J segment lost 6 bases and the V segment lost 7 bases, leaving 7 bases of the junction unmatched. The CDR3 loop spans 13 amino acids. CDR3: CATRSGGNDGYTF. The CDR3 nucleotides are TGTGCCACCAGATCAGGGGGAAATGATGGCTACACCTTC.

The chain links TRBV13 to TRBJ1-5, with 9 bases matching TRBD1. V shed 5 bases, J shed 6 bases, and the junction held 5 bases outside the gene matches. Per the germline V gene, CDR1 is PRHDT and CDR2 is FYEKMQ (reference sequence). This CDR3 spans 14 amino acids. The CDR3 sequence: CASSRTGAGQPQHF. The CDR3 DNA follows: TGTGCCAGCAGCCGGACAGGGGCGGGTCAGCCCCAGCATTTT. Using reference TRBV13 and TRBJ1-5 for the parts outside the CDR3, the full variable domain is AAGVIQSPRHLIKEKRETATLKCYPIPRHDTVYWYQQGPGQDPQFLISFYEKMQSDKGSIPDRFSAQQFSDYHSELNMSSLELGDSALYFCASSRTGAGQPQHFGDGTRLSIL.

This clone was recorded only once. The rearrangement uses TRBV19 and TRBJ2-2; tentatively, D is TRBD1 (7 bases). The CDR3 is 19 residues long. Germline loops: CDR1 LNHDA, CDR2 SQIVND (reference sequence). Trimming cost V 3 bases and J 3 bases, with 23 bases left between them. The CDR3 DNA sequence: TGTGCCAGTAGTATTATGGAGGGGGCGCAAGCTTGGGACACCGGGGAGCTGTTTTTT. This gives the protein CASSIMEGAQAWDTGELFF. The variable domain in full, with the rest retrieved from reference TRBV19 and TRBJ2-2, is DGGITQSPKYLFRKEGQNVTLSCEQNLNHDAMYWYRQDPGQGLRLIYYSQIVNDFQKGDIAEGYSVSREKKESFPLTVTSAQKNPTAFYLCASSIMEGAQAWDTGELFFGEGSRLTVL.

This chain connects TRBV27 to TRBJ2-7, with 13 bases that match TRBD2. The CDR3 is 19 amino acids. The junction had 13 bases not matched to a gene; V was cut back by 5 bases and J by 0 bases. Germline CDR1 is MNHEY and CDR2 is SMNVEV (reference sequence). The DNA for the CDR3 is TGTGCCAGCAGTCCTCTCCCCGGACTAGCGGGAGTCGTCTCCTACGAGCAGTACTTC. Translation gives CASSPLPGLAGVVSYEQYF.

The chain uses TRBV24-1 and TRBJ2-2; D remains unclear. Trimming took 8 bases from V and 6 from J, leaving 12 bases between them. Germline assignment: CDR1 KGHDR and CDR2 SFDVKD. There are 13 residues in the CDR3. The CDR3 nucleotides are TGTGCCACCATGGGCGATTCCCCCGGGGAGCTGTTTTTT. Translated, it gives CATMGDSPGELFF.

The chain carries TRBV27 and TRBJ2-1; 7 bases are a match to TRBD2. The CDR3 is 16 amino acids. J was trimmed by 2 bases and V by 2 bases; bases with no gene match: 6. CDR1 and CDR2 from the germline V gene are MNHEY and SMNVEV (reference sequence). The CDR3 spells CASSLGSGAPYNEQFF. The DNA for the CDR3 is TGTGCCAGCAGTTTAGGGAGCGGGGCTCCCTACAATGAGCAGTTCTTC.

The CDR3 DNA is TGTGCCAGCAGCGTAGTCGCCTACAATGAGCAGTTCTTC. This gives the protein CASSVVAYNEQFF. The rearrangement links TRBV25-1 to TRBJ2-1, with D unclear. The V end lost 6 bases, the J end lost 2 bases, and 8 bases lay between the germline ends. The germline V gene has CDR1 MGHDK and CDR2 SYGVNS. The CDR3 has 13 amino acids.

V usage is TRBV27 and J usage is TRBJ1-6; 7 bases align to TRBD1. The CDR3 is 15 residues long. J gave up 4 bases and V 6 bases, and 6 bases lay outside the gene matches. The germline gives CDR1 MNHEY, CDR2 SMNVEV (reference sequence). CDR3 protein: CASRPRQGYNSPLHF. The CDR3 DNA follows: TGTGCCAGCAGGCCCCGACAGGGTTATAATTCACCCCTCCACTTT.

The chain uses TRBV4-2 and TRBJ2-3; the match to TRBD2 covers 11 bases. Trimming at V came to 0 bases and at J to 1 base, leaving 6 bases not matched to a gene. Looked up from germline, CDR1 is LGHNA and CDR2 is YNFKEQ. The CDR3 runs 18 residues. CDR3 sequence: CASSQEYLSGGGTDTQYF. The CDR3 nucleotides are TGTGCCAGCAGCCAAGAGTACCTTAGCGGGGGGGGCACAGATACGCAGTATTTT.